Each of the 19 T cell receptor beta chains below was sequenced from the same sample in a study of cytomegalovirus exposure and HLA in healthy donors. Amplification used 60 Vbeta primers and 13 Jbeta primers. TCRdb's table, derived via immunoSEQ multiplex PCR, lists solely in-frame clones and lacks some. The sample lists tens of thousands of clones, around 58% occurring once. What was sequenced was PBMCs. All receptors come from a man under 40 in good health and CMV-seropositive.

This clone showed up just a few times. The rearrangement joins TRBV4-1 to TRBJ2-5; 10 bases match TRBD2. The CDR3 has 15 residues. Germline CDR1 MGHRA, CDR2 YSYEKL. With V trimmed by 4 bases and J by 0 bases, 2 bases remained unmatched. CDR3 in amino acids: CASSLAGGNQETQYF. Written as DNA, the CDR3 is TGCGCCAGCAGCCTAGCGGGAGGAAACCAAGAGACCCAGTACTTC.

This clone was seen a single time. The rearrangement uses TRBV7-6 and TRBJ1-1; D is ambiguous. The V gene's germline CDR1 is SGHVS and CDR2 FNYEAQ. The V gene lost 4 bases and the J gene lost 5 bases, with 11 bases spanning the gap. The CDR3 has 13 residues. The CDR3 DNA reads as TGTGCCAGCAGCTCTAAGGAGGGTACTGAAGCTTTCTTT. It codes for CASSSKEGTEAFF. Complete variable domain (other parts from reference TRBV7-6 and TRBJ1-1): GAGVSQSPRYKVTKRGQDVALRCDPISGHVSLYWYRQALGQGPEFLTYFNYEAQQDKSGLPNDRFSAERPEGSISTLTIQRTEQRDSAMYRCASSSKEGTEAFFGQGTRLTVV.

This chain joins TRBV9 and TRBJ2-5; TRBD2 matches at 12 bases. Germline CDR1 and CDR2: SGDLS and YYNGEE. V lost 3 bases to trimming and J lost 5 bases; unmatched junction nucleotides: 5. The CDR3 is made up of 15 amino acids. The CDR3 protein is CASSEGTSGWETQYF. The CDR3 DNA reads as TGTGCCAGCAGCGAGGGGACTAGCGGGTGGGAGACCCAGTACTTC.

This chain connects TRBV6-4 to TRBJ2-7; 8 bases match TRBD1. The V segment lost 5 bases and the J segment 6 bases; nucleotides outside the gene matches: 6. This CDR3 comprises 13 residues. Germline V gives CDR1 MRHNA, CDR2 SNTAGT. CDR3 residues: CASSPGTGTEQYF. Here the CDR3 DNA reads TGTGCCAGCAGTCCCGGGACAGGAACCGAGCAGTACTTC.

The gene calls are TRBV7-8 and TRBJ2-7; 10 positions match TRBD1. This CDR3 has 15 amino acids. CDR1 is SGHVS and CDR2 is FQNEAQ in the germline V gene. V lost 4 bases to trimming and J lost 3 bases; unmatched junction nucleotides: 6. CDR3 in DNA: TGTGCCAGCAGCTCCCGGACAGGGGGTAACTACGAGCAGTACTTC. Its protein product is CASSSRTGGNYEQYF.

The chain joins TRBV11-3 to TRBJ2-5; 7 bases map to TRBD1. The germline V gene has CDR1 SGHNT and CDR2 YENEEA. V lost 6 bases to trimming and J lost 5 bases; unmatched junction nucleotides: 15. The CDR3 runs to 16 residues. The CDR3 spells CASRLPPPTTGETQYF. The CDR3 DNA reads TGTGCCAGCAGACTACCACCTCCCACGACAGGGGAGACCCAGTACTTC.

This chain connects TRBV5-1 to TRBJ2-3; weak D call: TRBD2 (6 bases). V was trimmed by 7 bases and J by 0 bases, leaving 12 bases between them. CDR3 length: 14 residues. CDR1 is SGHRS and CDR2 is YFSETQ in the germline V gene. The CDR3 here is CASRRGPSTDTQYF. As DNA, the CDR3 is TGCGCCAGCCGGCGGGGCCCTAGCACAGATACGCAGTATTTT.

This chain joins TRBV4-3 and TRBJ1-2; TRBD1 aligns across 8 bases. V lost 2 bases to trimming and J lost 6 bases; unmatched junction nucleotides: 2. In germline, CDR1 is LGHNA, CDR2 YSLEER. This CDR3 has 13 amino acids. The CDR3 DNA is TGCGCCAGCAGCCAAACAGGGGGGCATGGCTACACCTTC. Translated, it gives CASSQTGGHGYTF.

V gene TRBV9 combines with J gene TRBJ1-2; TRBD1 matches 7 bases. The CDR3 consists of 14 residues. From germline, CDR1 is SGDLS and CDR2 YYNGEE. The J segment lost 0 bases and the V segment lost 4 bases, leaving 3 bases of the junction unmatched. The CDR3 sequence is CASSTGTANYGYTF. The CDR3 coding sequence is TGTGCCAGCAGCACAGGGACAGCTAACTATGGCTACACCTTC.

The rearrangement uses TRBV19 and TRBJ1-6; maybe TRBD1 (6 bases). Between the trimmed V and J ends, which lost 5 bases and 4 bases, there was a span of 9 bases. Germline CDR1 LNHDA, CDR2 SQIVND (reference sequence). CDR3 size: 14 residues. The CDR3 sequence: CASSPGTYNSPLHF. In DNA, the CDR3 is TGTGCCAGTAGTCCCGGGACATATAATTCACCCCTCCACTTT.

The CDR3 bases are TGTGCCAGCAGTTCCAAGCGGGAGCGCGACGGAGATACGCAGTATTTT. Amino acids: CASSSKRERDGDTQYF. The chain carries TRBV28 and TRBJ2-3; 8 nucleotides match TRBD2. Germline trimming cut 4 bases from V and 5 bases from J; bases unmatched to any gene: 11. The CDR3 covers 16 residues. CDR1 and CDR2 from the germline V gene are MDHEN and SYDVKM.

The chain employs TRBV27 and TRBJ1-6; no clear D gene. Trimming took off 3 bases at V and 8 bases at J, with 5 bases between the two ends. The CDR3 sequence is 12 residues long. Germline V lookup: CDR1 MNHEY, CDR2 SMNVEV (reference sequence). This chain's CDR3 is CASSFRDSPLHF. The CDR3 DNA sequence: TGTGCCAGCAGTTTCCGGGATTCACCCCTCCACTTT.

This chain joins TRBV2 and TRBJ2-7; 8 nucleotides agree with TRBD1. The CDR3 sequence is 14 residues long. The V segment lost 2 bases and the J segment 7 bases; nucleotides outside the gene matches: 7. Germline V gives CDR1 SNHLY, CDR2 FYNNEI. DNA for the CDR3: TGTGCCAGCAGTGAATTCGTCAGGGGGCGAGAGCAGTACTTC. The encoded protein is CASSEFVRGREQYF. Together with reference TRBV2 and TRBJ2-7, the CDR3 gives the full variable domain: EPEVTQTPSHQVTQMGQEVILRCVPISNHLYFYWYRQILGQKVEFLVSFYNNEISEKSEIFDDQFSVERPDGSNFTLKIRSTKLEDSAMYFCASSEFVRGREQYFGPGTRLTVT.

The CDR3, as DNA: TGCGCCAGCAGCCAAGGGCTAGCGGGAGGTGGACAAGAGACCCAGTACTTC. Amino acids: CASSQGLAGGGQETQYF. The chain combines TRBV4-1 with TRBJ2-5, with TRBD2 matching over 11 bases. This CDR3 has 17 amino acids. The V and J ends lost 1 base and 2 bases, in that order; junction bases with no gene match: 6. Germline CDR1 is MGHRA and CDR2 is YSYEKL.

The chain combines TRBV2 with TRBJ1-1; 9 nucleotides match TRBD1. The CDR3 contains 12 residues. V lost 11 bases and J lost 4; bases outside the gene matches: 5. Germline-derived CDR1 and CDR2 are SNHLY and FYNNEI. CDR3 nucleotides: TGTGCCTGGAAACAGGGGGCCACTGAAGCTTTCTTT. Its translation is CAWKQGATEAFF.

The chain joins TRBV5-1 to TRBJ2-1, with D tentatively TRBD2 (5 bases). The V end lost 0 bases, the J end lost 6 bases, and 16 bases lay between the germline ends. CDR1 is SGHRS, CDR2 YFSETQ, per germline. The CDR3 length is 16 residues. The CDR3 DNA reads as TGCGCCAGCAGCTTGGATCGGGATCCCCGGGGCAATGAGCAGTTCTTC. This encodes CASSLDRDPRGNEQFF.

This chain connects TRBV18 to TRBJ2-5, with TRBD2 identical over 10 bases. Germline V gives CDR1 KGHSH, CDR2 LQKENI. The V segment lost 3 bases and the J segment 5 bases; nucleotides outside the gene matches: 9. The CDR3 length is 16 residues. The DNA for the CDR3 is TGTGCCAGCTCACCCCCGACTAGCGGGTGGGTTGAGACCCAGTACTTC. Residues: CASSPPTSGWVETQYF.

This clone was observed a single time. The V gene is TRBV5-8, the J gene TRBJ1-4, with 7 bases aligning to TRBD1. Germline values: CDR1 SGHTS, CDR2 YDEGEE. V lost 2 bases, J lost 0 bases, and 4 bases stayed unmatched. The CDR3 is made up of 16 amino acids. The CDR3 bases are TGTGCCAGCAGCTTCGGGACAGCCTCAACTAATGAAAAACTGTTTTTT. Residues: CASSFGTASTNEKLFF.

This clone was counted between two and nine times. The chain links TRBV6-5 to TRBJ2-5, with D unresolved. V lost 6 bases, J lost 7 bases, and 21 bases lay in between. Germline V CDR1 and CDR2: MNHEY, SVGAGI. There are 15 residues in the CDR3. The CDR3 is CASSRPLEFGATQYF. For the CDR3, the DNA is TGTGCCAGCAGCCGGCCCCTAGAGTTCGGAGCGACCCAGTACTTC.